The 19 T cell receptor beta chains presented below share a single source sample, sequenced in a study of beta chain features in type 1 diabetes. Investigators reverse transcribed all isolated RNA, so they sequenced expressed TCRB transcripts. Data came from immunoSEQ multiplex PCR; TCRdb stores just in-frame clones and leaves some out. Among 250,000 to 300,000 clones listed, approximately 8.1% were seen once. Sequenced sample: central memory CD4+ T cells from blood. The receptors derive from a woman under 30 in good health.

This clone was seen a few times. The chain employs TRBV6-5 and TRBJ1-6, with D uncertain. The V gene's germline CDR1 is MNHEY and CDR2 SVGAGI. The germline V and J ends were trimmed by 0 bases and 2 bases, with 5 bases remaining between them. The CDR3 runs to 15 residues. The CDR3 spells CASSYSRPYNSPLHF. The DNA for the CDR3 is TGTGCCAGCAGTTACTCTCGTCCCTATAATTCACCCCTCCACTTT.

The chain joins TRBV7-6 to TRBJ1-2, with D possibly matching TRBD1 (6 bases). V shed 1 base and J shed 0 bases, with 12 bases lying between them. Germline CDR1 is SGHVS and CDR2 is FNYEAQ. The CDR3 has 16 residues. The CDR3 spells CASSLGTGQANYGYTF. The CDR3 bases are TGTGCCAGCAGCTTAGGTACAGGGCAAGCTAACTATGGCTACACCTTC.

V is TRBV6-6 and J is TRBJ2-4; possibly TRBD1 or TRBD2 for D (5 bases each). CDR1 MNHNY and CDR2 SVGAGI come from the germline V gene (reference sequence). There are 15 residues in the CDR3. V was pared by 5 bases and J by 1 base, with 12 bases between. The CDR3 nucleotides read TGTGCCAGCAGTGCCTCAGGGACGGCCAAAAACATTCAGTACTTC. As protein: CASSASGTAKNIQYF.

This clone showed up just a few times. This chain links TRBV7-2 with TRBJ2-7, with TRBD2 as a possible D gene (5 bases). Germline V lookup: CDR1 SGHTA, CDR2 FQGNSA. This CDR3 region has 12 residues. The CDR3 spells CASSTEWGSVLV. In DNA form, the CDR3 reads TGTGCCAGCAGCACTGAGTGGGGTAGCGTGCTCGTC.

This clone was picked up a small number of times. This chain joins TRBV27 and TRBJ1-1, with 8 bases lining up with TRBD1. CDR3 length equals 15 residues. Germline V gene lookup returns CDR1 MNHEY and CDR2 SMNVEV (reference sequence). Trimming took 6 bases from V and 6 from J; bases not matched to a gene: 12. The CDR3 nucleotides read TGTGCCAGCAGCAAGTCGATACAGGGGGTCTCTGAAGCTTTCTTT. It codes for CASSKSIQGVSEAFF.

The gene calls are TRBV7-2 and TRBJ1-2; TRBD1 matches at 12 bases. V was pared by 3 bases and J by 4 bases, with 6 bases of the junction left unmatched. The CDR3 consists of 16 residues. CDR1 is SGHTA and CDR2 is FQGNSA in the germline V gene. CDR3 residues: CASSLSGTGGGYGYTF. Written as DNA, the CDR3 is TGTGCCAGCAGCTTGTCCGGGACAGGGGGCGGCTATGGCTACACCTTC.

The V and J genes are TRBV27 and TRBJ2-3; 8 bases are shared with TRBD2. The CDR3 consists of 15 residues. V lost 4 bases, J lost 3 bases, and 6 bases stayed unmatched. The germline gives CDR1 MNHEY, CDR2 SMNVEV (reference sequence). The chain's CDR3 is CASSWGTSGTDTQYF. The CDR3 nucleotides read TGTGCCAGCAGTTGGGGGACTAGTGGAACAGATACGCAGTATTTT.

The V gene is TRBV5-4, the J gene TRBJ2-7; 9 bases agree with TRBD2. There are 16 residues in the CDR3. The trim removed 0 bases at V and 4 bases at J, leaving 8 bases unmatched. The V gene's germline CDR1 is SGHNT and CDR2 YYREEE (reference sequence). CDR3 amino acids: CASSLGRGRAAYEQYF. For the CDR3, the DNA is TGTGCCAGCAGCTTGGGTCGCGGGAGGGCCGCTTACGAGCAGTACTTC.

The chain has TRBV28 and TRBJ1-2, with 10 bases that match TRBD1. The germline gives CDR1 MDHEN, CDR2 SYDVKM. The CDR3 has 17 residues. V dropped 8 bases and J dropped 3; count of bases not matched to a gene: 15. The CDR3 loop is CASHSGTGAPRDYGYTF. CDR3 coding DNA: TGTGCCAGCCACTCCGGGACAGGGGCCCCCCGGGACTATGGCTACACCTTC.

Ten or more counts support this clone. The chain recombines TRBV29-1 with TRBJ2-1; D may be TRBD2 (6 bases). This CDR3 contains 13 residues. CDR1 is SQVTM, CDR2 ANQGSEA, per germline. V was cut by 8 bases and J by 0 bases, with 11 bases left in between. CDR3: CSTRESSYNEQFF. CDR3 bases: TGCAGCACCCGGGAGAGCTCCTACAATGAGCAGTTCTTC.

Only a few counts were recorded for this clone. The rearrangement links TRBV18 to TRBJ2-7; D is tentatively TRBD1 or TRBD2 (5 bases each). Per germline, CDR1 KGHSH and CDR2 LQKENI. This CDR3 contains 13 residues. Deletions cut 6 bases from V and 6 bases from J, with 15 bases between. CDR3 nucleotide sequence: TGTGCCAGCTCCCCTGAGGGGCTTTTCGAGCAGTACGTC. Encoded protein: CASSPEGLFEQYV.

This clone was counted between two and nine times. The chain combines TRBV4-3 with TRBJ1-5, with no clear D. Germline V gene sequence: CDR1 LGHNA, CDR2 YSLEER. This CDR3 is built from 15 residues. V shed 4 bases and J shed 1 base, with 11 bases lying between them. The CDR3: CASSREFWSNQPQHF. Here the CDR3 DNA reads TGCGCCAGCAGCCGCGAATTTTGGAGCAATCAGCCCCAGCATTTT.

This clone occurred a few times. The rearrangement links TRBV30 to TRBJ2-5, with TRBD2 identical over 7 bases. Germline CDR1 reads GTSNPN; CDR2 reads SVGIG (reference sequence). The CDR3 sequence is 14 residues long. V shed 7 bases and J 4 bases; nucleotides not matched to a gene: 12. CDR3 sequence (DNA): TGTGCCTTTGAGCGGGAAATGACGGGAGAGACCCAGTACTTC. It codes for CAFEREMTGETQYF.

This clone showed up many times. Within the sample, other DNA sequences also encode this same CDR3. The rearrangement joins TRBV4-3 to TRBJ2-3, with 7 bases that match TRBD1. Germline V lookup: CDR1 LGHNA, CDR2 YSLEER. The CDR3 loop spans 16 amino acids. V was clipped by 1 base and J by 1 base; unmatched bases: 5. The CDR3, as DNA: TGCGCCAGCAGCCAAGCGACAGGGATAGGCACAGATACGCAGTATTTT. It translates to CASSQATGIGTDTQYF.

V and J are TRBV7-2 and TRBJ1-2; TRBD1 matches at 8 bases. V gave up 4 bases and J gave up 5 bases; unmatched junction bases: 12. Looked up from germline, CDR1 is SGHTA and CDR2 is FQGNSA. This CDR3 spans 16 amino acids. The CDR3, as DNA: TGTGCCAGCAGCTACGGACAGGGTCGCAACTCTTATGGCTACACCTTC. This translates into CASSYGQGRNSYGYTF.

This clone has ten or more counts. V is TRBV2 and J is TRBJ1-5; possible D gene TRBD1, 6 bases. This CDR3 region has 14 residues. V was pared by 6 bases and J by 7 bases, with 16 bases between. Germline assignment: CDR1 SNHLY and CDR2 FYNNEI. The CDR3 DNA reads as TGTGCCAGCAGGGACCGGGAGGGGGGACAGCCCCAGCATTTT. It yields the protein CASRDREGGQPQHF.

The chain recombines TRBV5-6 with TRBJ1-3, with 8 nucleotides matching TRBD1. Trimming took 4 bases from V and 0 from J; bases not matched to a gene: 3. CDR1 is SGHDT, CDR2 YYEEEE, per germline. This CDR3 is 15 amino acids long. The CDR3 region is CASSRDRYSGNTIYF. CDR3 bases: TGTGCCAGCAGCCGGGACAGGTACTCTGGAAACACCATATATTTT.

The chain employs TRBV19 and TRBJ1-2; perhaps TRBD1 as D (5 bases). Looked up from germline, CDR1 is LNHDA and CDR2 is SQIVND (reference sequence). This CDR3 is built from 14 residues. Deletions cut 5 bases from V and 4 bases from J, with 14 bases between. In DNA, the CDR3 is TGTGCCAGTAGTCCCCCACAGGCGGCCTATGGCTACACCTTC. Its translation: CASSPPQAAYGYTF.

The sample holds a few counts of this clone. The rearrangement links TRBV27 to TRBJ2-3; weak D call: TRBD1 (5 bases). The V gene's germline CDR1 is MNHEY and CDR2 SMNVEV (reference sequence). V was shortened by 5 bases and J by 4 bases, with 16 bases between the two germline ends. The CDR3 has 15 residues. The CDR3 sequence is CASSARTPWADTQYF. The CDR3 DNA sequence: TGTGCCAGCAGTGCTCGGACACCTTGGGCAGATACGCAGTATTTT.